Following are 5 T cell receptor beta chains from one sample sequenced in a study of human T cells and chemical hapten exposure. MiXCR was run by TCRdb on the RACE reads, yielding one entry per CDR3 protein. The table shows roughly 81,000 distinct CDR3 sequences, with 8.5% occurring only once. Time point noted: pre-sensitization, week 0. Noted treatment: therapeutic diphenylcyclopropenone sensitization with weekly scalp DPC. This specimen was whole blood, taken in connection with sensitization to the hapten diphenylcyclopropenone (DPC). These receptors all stem from a man aged 35-49 years with alopecia areata. Some clones in this sample may be carry-over from other donors' samples.

The chain combines TRBV29-1 with TRBJ2-7; D is ambiguous. Between the trimmed V and J ends, which lost 1 base and 7 bases, there was a span of 14 bases. CDR1 SQVTM and CDR2 ANQGSEA come from the germline V gene. The CDR3 has 13 amino acids. CDR3 in amino acids: CSVEVQAMGEQYF. The CDR3 nucleotides read TGCAGCGTTGAAGTCCAGGCCATGGGAGAGCAGTACTTC.

This clonotype appeared many times. The rearrangement uses TRBV20-1 and TRBJ1-5; D call uncertain. CDR1 is DFQATT and CDR2 is SNEGSKA in the germline V gene (reference sequence). V was cut by 0 bases and J by 3 bases, with 6 bases left in between. This CDR3 is built from 13 residues. The CDR3 loop is CSAREGLNQPQHF. CDR3 bases: TGCAGTGCTAGAGAGGGCCTCAATCAGCCCCAGCATTTT.

This clonotype has ten or more counts. J is TRBJ2-3 and V is TRBV29-1, with 10 positions matching TRBD2. The CDR3 runs to 13 residues. Trimming at V came to 6 bases and at J to 6 bases, leaving 6 bases not matched to a gene. Germline CDR1 is SQVTM and CDR2 is ANQGSEA. This CDR3 reads CSVAGGPGDTQYF. CDR3 sequence (DNA): TGCAGCGTAGCGGGAGGGCCCGGGGATACGCAGTATTTT.

The chain is built from TRBV7-2 and TRBJ2-3; perhaps TRBD1 as D (5 bases). The CDR3 extends over 15 amino acids. The ends were cut back, 2 bases at V and 4 bases at J, with 13 bases in the middle. CDR1 SGHTA and CDR2 FQGNSA come from the germline V gene. CDR3 sequence reads: CASSLFAQGADTQYF. As DNA, the CDR3 is TGTGCCAGCAGCTTATTTGCCCAGGGTGCAGATACGCAGTATTTT.

In DNA form, the CDR3 reads TGTGCCAGCAGCGAAAGGGACAGGTCGACAGATACGCAGTATTTT. It specifies CASSERDRSTDTQYF. The genes are TRBV3-1 and TRBJ2-3; TRBD1 aligns across 8 bases. The germline CDR1 and CDR2 sequences are LGHDT and YNNKEL (reference sequence). The CDR3 length is 15 residues. The trim removed 5 bases at V and 3 bases at J, leaving 7 bases unmatched.